This entry describes one TCR beta chain. This entry comes from a study of blood T cell repertoires in COVID-19. Turning to the study itself: COVID-19 samples collected from the United States, Italy and Spain covered acute and convalescent phases. In each case, the material was cDNA or gDNA derived from T cells, B-cell-depleted T cells, or PBMCs.

The CDR3 spans 13 residues. Germline V gives CDR1 GTSNPN, CDR2 SVGIG (reference sequence). J was trimmed by 3 bases and V by 5 bases; bases with no gene match: 4. Authors' data handling: Reference gene primer amplification gave estimated nucleated cell counts. The repertoire was sequenced with immunoSEQ multiplex PCR; TCRdb's copy has only in-frame clones and lacks some. The V and J calls and clone size were taken over from that table, and D and trimming were inferred from the DNA. The table includes approximately 200,000 clones, roughly 80% detected once. The V gene is TRBV30, the J gene TRBJ1-5; 7 nucleotides align to TRBD1. This TCR came from a woman of 80 years or more with acute or convalescent COVID-19. The sequenced sample consisted of peripheral blood. The chain's CDR3 is CAWQTGDNQPQHF. The DNA of the CDR3 is TGTGCCTGGCAAACAGGGGACAATCAGCCCCAGCATTTT.